A selection of T cell receptor beta chains follows, all from one sample in a study. TCRdb ran MiXCR on the RT-PCR reads and lists one entry per CDR3 protein. The data show about 680,000 distinct CDR3 sequences, 14% seen once. Sample: memory CD4+ T cells from blood. Every receptor here comes from a female donor in good health, serving as a healthy control. Both conserved end residues are part of each CDR3. The order of the fields is J gene, clone size, V gene, D gene, CDR3 DNA, CDR3 protein. The D gene is left open where the match is weak. Rows may omit the clone size; those that give it use once, few, many or a size class.

>TRBJ2-1|many|TRBV7-2|NA
TGTGCCAGCAGCTCCAGGGACTGGAATGAGCAGTTCTTC
CASSSRDWNEQFF
>TRBJ2-3|few|TRBV7-3|NA
TGTGCCAGCAGCAGGGGGAACACAGATACGCAGTATTTT
CASSRGNTDTQYF
>TRBJ1-1|NA|TRBV4-3|NA
TGCGCCAGCAGCCAGGAATCCGGGGCCTACTGGGGAGCTTTCTTT
CASSQESGAYWGAFF
>TRBJ2-7|few|TRBV20-1|TRBD2
TGCAGTGCTAGTCTAGTAGCGGGGAAATACGAGCAGTACTTC
CSASLVAGKYEQYF
>TRBJ2-5|many|TRBV12-3/TRBV12-4|TRBD1
TGTGCCAGCAGCTTAGGACAGGGCCGGGAGACCCAGTACTTC
CASSLGQGRETQYF
>TRBJ2-2|many|TRBV24-1|TRBD1
TGTGCCACCAGTCTACAGGGGACCGGGGAGCTGTTTTTT
CATSLQGTGELFF
>TRBJ2-2|many|TRBV5-1|NA
TGCGCCAGCAGCTTGACCCCCGGGGACACCGGGGAGCTGTTTTTT
CASSLTPGDTGELFF
>TRBJ2-3|many|TRBV6-5|NA
TGTGCCAGCAGTTATAGCGATACGCAGTATTTT
CASSYSDTQYF
>TRBJ1-5|NA|TRBV29-1|TRBD1
TGCAGCGTTGGGGCGACAGGGGACGGTCAGCCCCAGCATTTT
CSVGATGDGQPQHF
>TRBJ1-4|few|TRBV5-1|NA
TGCGCCAGCAGCTTGGTGGGGGGGAATGAAAAACTGTTTTTT
CASSLVGGNEKLFF
>TRBJ2-5|NA|TRBV7-2|NA
TGTGCCAGCAGCTTCTACGGCGAAGAGACCCAGTACTTC
CASSFYGEETQYF
>TRBJ1-1|few|TRBV12-3/TRBV12-4|TRBD1
TGTGCCAGTCTACCGGGACAGATGAACACTGAAGCTTTCTTT
CASLPGQMNTEAFF